The 19 T cell receptor beta chains given below trace back to one sample, sequenced in a study of prognosis after radiotherapy for stage I lung cancer. By two-round multiplex PCR, the TCR beta CDR3 was amplified from genomic DNA. The use of primers specific to each TRBV and TRBJ gene characterized first-round PCR. A single record per CDR3 protein comes from TCRdb applying MiXCR to the multiplex PCR reads. The sample lists about 27,000 distinct CDR3 sequences; around 30% were seen once. Sequencing was performed on PBMCs, taken before or after stereotactic body radiation therapy (not recorded which). The receptors shown here come from a donor aged 50 or older with non-small cell lung cancer.

This clonotype was counted many times. The chain links TRBV20-1 to TRBJ2-7; 7 bases fit TRBD1. Germline CDR1 and CDR2: DFQATT and SNEGSKA (reference sequence). V lost 4 bases and J lost 3; bases outside the gene matches: 9. This CDR3 has 14 residues. In DNA form, the CDR3 reads TGCAGTGCTATACAGGGGCATGGCCTCTACGAGCAGTACTTC. This codes for CSAIQGHGLYEQYF.

This clonotype was detected ten times or more. V is TRBV5-1 and J is TRBJ2-7; weak D call: TRBD1 (5 bases). V gave up 4 bases and J gave up 1 base, with 21 bases separating them. CDR1 and CDR2 (germline): SGHRS, YFSETQ. The CDR3 is 17 residues long. The DNA of the CDR3 is TGCGCCAGCAGCGCTCCCAAGACAGTTCTCGGGTCCTACGAGCAGTACTTC. Its protein is CASSAPKTVLGSYEQYF.

This clonotype showed up many times. This chain connects TRBV6-1 to TRBJ2-5; 12 nucleotides align to TRBD2. The germline V gene has CDR1 MNHNS and CDR2 SASEGT. The CDR3 is made up of 16 amino acids. J was trimmed by 7 bases and V by 7 bases; bases with no gene match: 13. CDR3 bases: TGTGCCAGCACCCTGACTAGCGGGAGCCTGGAGGGGACCCAGTACTTC. Encoded protein: CASTLTSGSLEGTQYF.

This clonotype has ten or more counts. V and J are TRBV6-2 or TRBV6-3 and TRBJ2-3; 7 positions agree with TRBD1. The CDR3 covers 14 residues. The junction had 8 bases not matched to a gene; V was cut back by 10 bases and J by 1 base. Germline CDR1 and CDR2: MNHEY and SVGEGT. The CDR3: CATLFDRGTDTQYF. The CDR3, as DNA: TGTGCCACCCTATTTGACAGGGGCACAGATACGCAGTATTTT.

This clonotype was picked up many times. The chain is built from TRBV5-1 and TRBJ2-1; tentatively, D is TRBD2 (6 bases). CDR3 length: 15 amino acids. V was cut by 0 bases and J by 5 bases, with 12 bases left in between. Germline loops: CDR1 SGHRS, CDR2 YFSETQ. Written as DNA, the CDR3 is TGCGCCAGCAGCTTGGAACGAGCGGGTGACAATGAGCAGTTCTTC. Its protein is CASSLERAGDNEQFF.

This clonotype was seen ten or more times. The chain has TRBV5-1 and TRBJ1-5, with 7 bases that match TRBD1. With 4 bases clipped from V and 4 bases from J, the junction kept 5 bases outside the gene matches. The CDR3 has 14 amino acids. From germline, CDR1 is SGHRS and CDR2 YFSETQ. CDR3 in amino acids: CASSAGQANQPQHF. CDR3 DNA sequence: TGCGCCAGCAGCGCCGGACAGGCAAATCAGCCCCAGCATTTT.

The table lists this clonotype with many counts. The rearrangement links TRBV13 to TRBJ2-3; 7 nucleotides match TRBD2. The junction had 1 base not matched to a gene; V was cut back by 0 bases and J by 4 bases. The CDR3 sequence is 14 residues long. Per germline, CDR1 PRHDT and CDR2 FYEKMQ (reference sequence). The CDR3 spells CASSLGGGSDTQYF. In nucleotides, the CDR3 is TGTGCCAGCAGCTTAGGCGGGGGGTCAGATACGCAGTATTTT.

This clonotype has at least ten counts. V usage is TRBV6-1 and J usage is TRBJ2-3, with a tentative D call TRBD1 (5 bases). Germline assignment: CDR1 MNHNS and CDR2 SASEGT. This CDR3 spans 15 amino acids. Trimming took 6 bases from V and 4 from J, leaving 17 bases between them. The CDR3 here is CASRKSGNAADTQYF. CDR3 in DNA: TGTGCCAGCAGAAAATCAGGGAATGCGGCAGATACGCAGTATTTT.

This clonotype appeared many times. The genes are TRBV4-1 and TRBJ2-2, with 9 bases matching TRBD1. The junction had 4 bases not matched to a gene; V was cut back by 1 base and J by 4 bases. Per germline, CDR1 MGHRA and CDR2 YSYEKL. The CDR3 is made up of 16 amino acids. The CDR3 is CASSQGGQGVTGELFF. The CDR3 DNA follows: TGCGCCAGCAGCCAAGGGGGACAGGGTGTCACCGGGGAGCTGTTTTTT.

This clonotype showed up many times. The rearrangement uses TRBV2 and TRBJ1-5, with no clear D. This CDR3 is 16 amino acids long. Trimming removed 4 bases from V and 7 bases from J, with 20 bases in between. The germline CDR1 and CDR2 sequences are SNHLY and FYNNEI. The CDR3 loop reads CASSGPRTATRQPQHF. The DNA for the CDR3 is TGTGCCAGCAGTGGCCCTCGGACGGCGACTCGACAGCCCCAGCATTTT.

This clonotype was counted many times. This rearrangement joins TRBV2 to TRBJ1-1, with a possible D match to TRBD1 (6 bases). Trimming removed 4 bases from V and 5 bases from J, with 14 bases in between. The CDR3 sequence is 14 residues long. Germline V lookup: CDR1 SNHLY, CDR2 FYNNEI. CDR3 sequence reads: CASSGTGWGTEAFF. Written as DNA, the CDR3 is TGTGCCAGCAGTGGAACAGGGTGGGGGACTGAAGCTTTCTTT.

This clonotype was counted many times. The rearrangement links TRBV28 to TRBJ2-7; 9 bases map to TRBD1. Germline values: CDR1 MDHEN, CDR2 SYDVKM. V trimming: 3 bases; J trimming: 5 bases; junction bases outside the gene matches: 11. The CDR3 has 16 residues. Here the CDR3 reads CASSFSPGQGAHEQYF. In DNA, the CDR3 is TGTGCCAGCAGTTTCTCTCCGGGACAGGGTGCCCACGAGCAGTACTTC. The complete variable domain, with remaining parts taken from reference TRBV28 and TRBJ2-7, reads DVKVTQSSRYLVKRTGEKVFLECVQDMDHENMFWYRQDPGLGLRLIYFSYDVKMKEKGDIPEGYSVSREKKERFSLILESASTNQTSMYLCASSFSPGQGAHEQYFGPGTRLTVT.

CDR3 bases: TGCAGTGCTAGACACCCCCGTGTCGACACTGAAGCTTTCTTT. This sequence encodes CSARHPRVDTEAFF. V is TRBV20-1 and J is TRBJ1-1; D not resolved. The CDR3 has 14 residues. Germline loops: CDR1 DFQATT, CDR2 SNEGSKA (reference sequence). Trimming took 2 bases from V and 3 from J, leaving 13 bases between them.

This clonotype was counted ten times or more. The CDR3: CASSPQSGANVLTF. As DNA, the CDR3 is TGTGCCAGCAGCCCTCAATCTGGGGCCAACGTCCTGACTTTC. The chain combines TRBV2 with TRBJ2-6; D unclear. Deletions cut 6 bases from V and 1 base from J, with 7 bases between. Germline V gene lookup returns CDR1 SNHLY and CDR2 FYNNEI. The CDR3 is made up of 14 amino acids.

This clonotype was observed many times. The chain has TRBV12-3 or TRBV12-4 and TRBJ2-3; TRBD2 matches at 9 bases. V was clipped by 6 bases and J by 0 bases; unmatched bases: 7. This CDR3 region has 16 residues. CDR3 DNA sequence: TGTGCCAGCAGGCCTAGCGGGGCGGTTAGCACAGATACGCAGTATTTT. Its translation: CASRPSGAVSTDTQYF.

This clonotype showed up many times. The CDR3 reads CASSYSPTGANVLTF. The CDR3 DNA follows: TGTGCCAGCAGTTACTCGCCTACTGGGGCCAACGTCCTGACTTTC. The chain couples TRBV6-5 to TRBJ2-6; D is unresolved. V shed 0 bases and J shed 2 bases, with 5 bases lying between them. Germline CDR1 reads MNHEY; CDR2 reads SVGAGI. This CDR3 is 15 amino acids long.

This clonotype was observed many times. The gene calls are TRBV5-5 and TRBJ1-1, with TRBD1 identical over 7 bases. Germline CDR1 is SGHKS and CDR2 is YYEKEE (reference sequence). This CDR3 has 16 amino acids. The V gene end was trimmed by 4 bases and the J gene end by 1 base; junction bases not matched to a gene: 10. This CDR3 is CASSLQTGVANTEAFF. The DNA for the CDR3 is TGTGCCAGCAGCCTCCAAACAGGGGTTGCGAACACTGAAGCTTTCTTT.

This clonotype was seen ten or more times. V is TRBV30 and J is TRBJ1-2; TRBD1 might be the D (5 bases). This CDR3 contains 14 residues. Per the germline V gene, CDR1 is GTSNPN and CDR2 is SVGIG (reference sequence). For the CDR3, the DNA is TGTGCACTGGAGGTTAGGGGCTGGATTCGAGGCTACACCTTC. Amino acids: CALEVRGWIRGYTF.

This clonotype came up many times. This CDR3 reads CASSPRTSGFTNTGELFF. In nucleotides, the CDR3 is TGCGCCAGCAGCCCACGGACTAGCGGGTTTACGAACACCGGGGAGCTGTTTTTT. This rearrangement joins TRBV5-1 to TRBJ2-2, with 11 bases lining up with TRBD2. This CDR3 comprises 18 residues. Trimming cost V 4 bases and J 0 bases; bases outside gene matches: 8. From germline, CDR1 is SGHRS and CDR2 YFSETQ. Full variable domain (remainder filled in from reference TRBV5-1 and TRBJ2-2): KAGVTQTPRYLIKTRGQQVTLSCSPISGHRSVSWYQQTPGQGLQFLFEYFSETQRNKGNFPGRFSGRQFSNSRSEMNVSTLELGDSALYLCASSPRTSGFTNTGELFFGEGSRLTVL.